This T cell receptor beta chain appears in the sequencing data of a study of shared clonotypes between healthy human individuals. Overall study context: Samples came from a couple of female and a few male donors aged 18 to 49.

Deep-level settings were used for running the assay. Some clones are missing from TCRdb's copy, which holds only in-frame ones; the method was immunoSEQ multiplex PCR. The top ten hold 0.89% of the sample, which has 850,000 to 1,100,000 clones, approximately 75% seen once. V lost 6 bases, J lost 5 bases, and 14 bases lay in between. The CDR3 runs 13 residues. CDR1 and CDR2 from the germline V gene are SQVTM and ANQGSEA. To note about this clone: Its matching antigen is unknown.

Study results and limitations: Sharing across four donors was highest in naive CD4 (about 5%) and lowest in memory CD8 (roughly 0.4%).

This clonotype was sampled from a man aged 18 to 35 in good health. Some clones in this sample may be carry-over from other donors' samples. Sequenced sample: memory CD4+ T cells from PBMCs. As to subset: CD45RA-negative fraction. The chain carries TRBV29-1 and TRBJ2-1, with a tentative D call TRBD1 (5 bases). CDR3 loop: CSVDNQLNNEQFF. The CDR3 region has the DNA TGCAGCGTGGACAACCAGTTGAACAATGAGCAGTTCTTC.